The 7 T cell receptor beta chains presented below share a single source sample, sequenced in a study of cytomegalovirus exposure and HLA in healthy donors. Profiling relied on immunoSEQ multiplex PCR, and the TCRdb table lists in-frame clones only, not all of them. The sample lists 250,000 or so clones, 85% to 90% seen once, with more than 0.35% in the top ten. Sequenced material: PBMCs. The receptors stem from a woman between 18 and 29 years old in good health and CMV-seronegative.

This chain uses TRBV6-5 with TRBJ2-1, with D possibly TRBD1 on 5 matching bases. Trimming took 5 bases from V and 7 from J, leaving 15 bases between them. The germline gives CDR1 MNHEY, CDR2 SVGAGI. The CDR3 totals 14 residues. CDR3 nucleotide sequence: TGTGCCAGCAGTCGCGTCGCAGGGTATAATGAGCAGTTCTTC. This codes for CASSRVAGYNEQFF.

This clone was seen a few times. The CDR3 bases are TGTGCCAGCAAGGGAGACAGGGTTGGTCAGCCCCAGCATTTT. Translating it yields CASKGDRVGQPQHF. This sequence joins TRBV6-5 and TRBJ1-5, with 7 bases lining up with TRBD1. There are 14 residues in the CDR3. Germline CDR1 is MNHEY and CDR2 is SVGAGI. V lost 7 bases, J lost 6 bases, and 9 bases stayed unmatched.

In nucleotides, the CDR3 is TGTGCCAGCAGCTTTGACAGTCGGGGCTACACCTTC. Translating gives CASSFDSRGYTF. This rearrangement joins TRBV7-2 to TRBJ1-2; D might be TRBD1 (5 bases). CDR1 is SGHTA, CDR2 FQGNSA, per germline. The V end was cut by 3 bases, the J end by 8 bases, with 10 bases between. The CDR3 is made up of 12 amino acids.

The chain couples TRBV11-2 to TRBJ2-1; 12 nucleotides line up with TRBD1. The CDR3 runs to 16 residues. J lost 9 bases, V lost 1 base, and 7 bases had no gene match. Germline assignment: CDR1 SGHAT and CDR2 FQNNGV. The CDR3 region has the DNA TGTGCCAGCAGCTTAGCGTCGGGACAGGGGGCGGTTGAGCAGTTCTTC. Translating gives CASSLASGQGAVEQFF.

This clone has a single count. The chain recombines TRBV28 with TRBJ1-6; maybe TRBD1 (6 bases). The CDR3 consists of 18 residues. V was cut by 1 base and J by 1 base, with 14 bases left in between. The germline V gene has CDR1 MDHEN and CDR2 SYDVKM. In DNA, the CDR3 is TGTGCCAGCAGTTTATCTGGGGGCGGGTTTTCCTATAATTCACCCCTCCACTTT. The encoded protein is CASSLSGGGFSYNSPLHF. The full variable domain, its missing parts supplied by reference TRBV28 and TRBJ1-6, is DVKVTQSSRYLVKRTGEKVFLECVQDMDHENMFWYRQDPGLGLRLIYFSYDVKMKEKGDIPEGYSVSREKKERFSLILESASTNQTSMYLCASSLSGGGFSYNSPLHFGNGTRLTVT.

This rearrangement joins TRBV2 to TRBJ2-5; a possible D gene is TRBD2 (6 bases). CDR3 length equals 11 residues. The germline V and J ends were trimmed by 9 bases and 4 bases, with 9 bases remaining between them. Germline lookup yields CDR1 SNHLY and CDR2 FYNNEI. CDR3 residues: CARLSGETQYF. The CDR3 DNA is TGTGCCAGGCTTAGCGGAGAGACCCAGTACTTC.

This sequence joins TRBV9 and TRBJ2-1; D perhaps matches TRBD1 (5 bases). This CDR3 spans 16 amino acids. The V gene lost 2 bases and the J gene lost 5 bases, with 17 bases spanning the gap. Per the germline V gene, CDR1 is SGDLS and CDR2 is YYNGEE. The DNA for the CDR3 is TGTGCCAGCAGCGTGGTTCCCAGGGCGTGGAACAATGAGCAGTTCTTC. Its protein product is CASSVVPRAWNNEQFF. Complete variable domain (other parts from reference TRBV9 and TRBJ2-1): DSGVTQTPKHLITATGQRVTLRCSPRSGDLSVYWYQQSLDQGLQFLIQYYNGEERAKGNILERFSAQQFPDLHSELNLSSLELGDSALYFCASSVVPRAWNNEQFFGPGTRLTVL.